A single T cell receptor beta chain is shown here with its context. Its antigen is not identified. Pre-surgery treatment included at least one anti-epileptic drug. This record belongs to a study of brain T cells in children with intractable seizures. Trimming shortened V by 8 bases and J by 4 bases, and 9 bases separated the two germline ends. CDR3 length equals 12 residues. Study outcomes and limitations: Absence of clones before surgery may stem from lower sequencing depth.

Clones were sequenced by immunoSEQ multiplex PCR, and TCRdb holds only the in-frame ones, with some missing. This sample has just under 65,000 clones, with more than 95% found just once. Sequenced material: peripheral blood, taken at surgery. The rearrangement uses TRBV12-3 or TRBV12-4 and TRBJ1-5; maybe TRBD1 (5 bases). This receptor was taken from a boy younger than two with focal cortical dysplasia and intractable seizures. CDR3 nucleotides: TGTGCCAGCGGGGACTGGAATCAGCCCCAGCATTTT. Protein: CASGDWNQPQHF.